The TCR beta chain under discussion was sequenced for a study of blood T cell repertoires in COVID-19. Background on the study: Samples taken during acute and convalescent COVID-19 were collected in the United States, Italy and Spain. The cDNA or gDNA used as material had been derived from T cells, B-cell-depleted T cells, or PBMCs.

Under the authors' procedure: Cell counts per sample came from amplifying reference gene primers. Clones were sequenced by immunoSEQ multiplex PCR, and TCRdb holds only the in-frame ones, with some missing. V, J and clone size were drawn from that table, and D and trimming were deduced from the DNA. The table records roughly 70,000 clones, about four fifths of them present only once. CDR1 is LNHDA, CDR2 SQIVND, per germline (reference sequence). This CDR3 comprises 15 residues. V lost 5 bases to trimming and J lost 3 bases; unmatched junction nucleotides: 4. The receptor's source is a human donor in a cohort sampled during active COVID-19. Material: peripheral blood. The J gene is TRBJ1-2, the V gene TRBV19; TRBD1 matches 12 bases. The CDR3 DNA reads as TGTGCCAGTAGTGCCGGGACAGGGGGCCACTATGGCTACACCTTC. Its translation: CASSAGTGGHYGYTF.